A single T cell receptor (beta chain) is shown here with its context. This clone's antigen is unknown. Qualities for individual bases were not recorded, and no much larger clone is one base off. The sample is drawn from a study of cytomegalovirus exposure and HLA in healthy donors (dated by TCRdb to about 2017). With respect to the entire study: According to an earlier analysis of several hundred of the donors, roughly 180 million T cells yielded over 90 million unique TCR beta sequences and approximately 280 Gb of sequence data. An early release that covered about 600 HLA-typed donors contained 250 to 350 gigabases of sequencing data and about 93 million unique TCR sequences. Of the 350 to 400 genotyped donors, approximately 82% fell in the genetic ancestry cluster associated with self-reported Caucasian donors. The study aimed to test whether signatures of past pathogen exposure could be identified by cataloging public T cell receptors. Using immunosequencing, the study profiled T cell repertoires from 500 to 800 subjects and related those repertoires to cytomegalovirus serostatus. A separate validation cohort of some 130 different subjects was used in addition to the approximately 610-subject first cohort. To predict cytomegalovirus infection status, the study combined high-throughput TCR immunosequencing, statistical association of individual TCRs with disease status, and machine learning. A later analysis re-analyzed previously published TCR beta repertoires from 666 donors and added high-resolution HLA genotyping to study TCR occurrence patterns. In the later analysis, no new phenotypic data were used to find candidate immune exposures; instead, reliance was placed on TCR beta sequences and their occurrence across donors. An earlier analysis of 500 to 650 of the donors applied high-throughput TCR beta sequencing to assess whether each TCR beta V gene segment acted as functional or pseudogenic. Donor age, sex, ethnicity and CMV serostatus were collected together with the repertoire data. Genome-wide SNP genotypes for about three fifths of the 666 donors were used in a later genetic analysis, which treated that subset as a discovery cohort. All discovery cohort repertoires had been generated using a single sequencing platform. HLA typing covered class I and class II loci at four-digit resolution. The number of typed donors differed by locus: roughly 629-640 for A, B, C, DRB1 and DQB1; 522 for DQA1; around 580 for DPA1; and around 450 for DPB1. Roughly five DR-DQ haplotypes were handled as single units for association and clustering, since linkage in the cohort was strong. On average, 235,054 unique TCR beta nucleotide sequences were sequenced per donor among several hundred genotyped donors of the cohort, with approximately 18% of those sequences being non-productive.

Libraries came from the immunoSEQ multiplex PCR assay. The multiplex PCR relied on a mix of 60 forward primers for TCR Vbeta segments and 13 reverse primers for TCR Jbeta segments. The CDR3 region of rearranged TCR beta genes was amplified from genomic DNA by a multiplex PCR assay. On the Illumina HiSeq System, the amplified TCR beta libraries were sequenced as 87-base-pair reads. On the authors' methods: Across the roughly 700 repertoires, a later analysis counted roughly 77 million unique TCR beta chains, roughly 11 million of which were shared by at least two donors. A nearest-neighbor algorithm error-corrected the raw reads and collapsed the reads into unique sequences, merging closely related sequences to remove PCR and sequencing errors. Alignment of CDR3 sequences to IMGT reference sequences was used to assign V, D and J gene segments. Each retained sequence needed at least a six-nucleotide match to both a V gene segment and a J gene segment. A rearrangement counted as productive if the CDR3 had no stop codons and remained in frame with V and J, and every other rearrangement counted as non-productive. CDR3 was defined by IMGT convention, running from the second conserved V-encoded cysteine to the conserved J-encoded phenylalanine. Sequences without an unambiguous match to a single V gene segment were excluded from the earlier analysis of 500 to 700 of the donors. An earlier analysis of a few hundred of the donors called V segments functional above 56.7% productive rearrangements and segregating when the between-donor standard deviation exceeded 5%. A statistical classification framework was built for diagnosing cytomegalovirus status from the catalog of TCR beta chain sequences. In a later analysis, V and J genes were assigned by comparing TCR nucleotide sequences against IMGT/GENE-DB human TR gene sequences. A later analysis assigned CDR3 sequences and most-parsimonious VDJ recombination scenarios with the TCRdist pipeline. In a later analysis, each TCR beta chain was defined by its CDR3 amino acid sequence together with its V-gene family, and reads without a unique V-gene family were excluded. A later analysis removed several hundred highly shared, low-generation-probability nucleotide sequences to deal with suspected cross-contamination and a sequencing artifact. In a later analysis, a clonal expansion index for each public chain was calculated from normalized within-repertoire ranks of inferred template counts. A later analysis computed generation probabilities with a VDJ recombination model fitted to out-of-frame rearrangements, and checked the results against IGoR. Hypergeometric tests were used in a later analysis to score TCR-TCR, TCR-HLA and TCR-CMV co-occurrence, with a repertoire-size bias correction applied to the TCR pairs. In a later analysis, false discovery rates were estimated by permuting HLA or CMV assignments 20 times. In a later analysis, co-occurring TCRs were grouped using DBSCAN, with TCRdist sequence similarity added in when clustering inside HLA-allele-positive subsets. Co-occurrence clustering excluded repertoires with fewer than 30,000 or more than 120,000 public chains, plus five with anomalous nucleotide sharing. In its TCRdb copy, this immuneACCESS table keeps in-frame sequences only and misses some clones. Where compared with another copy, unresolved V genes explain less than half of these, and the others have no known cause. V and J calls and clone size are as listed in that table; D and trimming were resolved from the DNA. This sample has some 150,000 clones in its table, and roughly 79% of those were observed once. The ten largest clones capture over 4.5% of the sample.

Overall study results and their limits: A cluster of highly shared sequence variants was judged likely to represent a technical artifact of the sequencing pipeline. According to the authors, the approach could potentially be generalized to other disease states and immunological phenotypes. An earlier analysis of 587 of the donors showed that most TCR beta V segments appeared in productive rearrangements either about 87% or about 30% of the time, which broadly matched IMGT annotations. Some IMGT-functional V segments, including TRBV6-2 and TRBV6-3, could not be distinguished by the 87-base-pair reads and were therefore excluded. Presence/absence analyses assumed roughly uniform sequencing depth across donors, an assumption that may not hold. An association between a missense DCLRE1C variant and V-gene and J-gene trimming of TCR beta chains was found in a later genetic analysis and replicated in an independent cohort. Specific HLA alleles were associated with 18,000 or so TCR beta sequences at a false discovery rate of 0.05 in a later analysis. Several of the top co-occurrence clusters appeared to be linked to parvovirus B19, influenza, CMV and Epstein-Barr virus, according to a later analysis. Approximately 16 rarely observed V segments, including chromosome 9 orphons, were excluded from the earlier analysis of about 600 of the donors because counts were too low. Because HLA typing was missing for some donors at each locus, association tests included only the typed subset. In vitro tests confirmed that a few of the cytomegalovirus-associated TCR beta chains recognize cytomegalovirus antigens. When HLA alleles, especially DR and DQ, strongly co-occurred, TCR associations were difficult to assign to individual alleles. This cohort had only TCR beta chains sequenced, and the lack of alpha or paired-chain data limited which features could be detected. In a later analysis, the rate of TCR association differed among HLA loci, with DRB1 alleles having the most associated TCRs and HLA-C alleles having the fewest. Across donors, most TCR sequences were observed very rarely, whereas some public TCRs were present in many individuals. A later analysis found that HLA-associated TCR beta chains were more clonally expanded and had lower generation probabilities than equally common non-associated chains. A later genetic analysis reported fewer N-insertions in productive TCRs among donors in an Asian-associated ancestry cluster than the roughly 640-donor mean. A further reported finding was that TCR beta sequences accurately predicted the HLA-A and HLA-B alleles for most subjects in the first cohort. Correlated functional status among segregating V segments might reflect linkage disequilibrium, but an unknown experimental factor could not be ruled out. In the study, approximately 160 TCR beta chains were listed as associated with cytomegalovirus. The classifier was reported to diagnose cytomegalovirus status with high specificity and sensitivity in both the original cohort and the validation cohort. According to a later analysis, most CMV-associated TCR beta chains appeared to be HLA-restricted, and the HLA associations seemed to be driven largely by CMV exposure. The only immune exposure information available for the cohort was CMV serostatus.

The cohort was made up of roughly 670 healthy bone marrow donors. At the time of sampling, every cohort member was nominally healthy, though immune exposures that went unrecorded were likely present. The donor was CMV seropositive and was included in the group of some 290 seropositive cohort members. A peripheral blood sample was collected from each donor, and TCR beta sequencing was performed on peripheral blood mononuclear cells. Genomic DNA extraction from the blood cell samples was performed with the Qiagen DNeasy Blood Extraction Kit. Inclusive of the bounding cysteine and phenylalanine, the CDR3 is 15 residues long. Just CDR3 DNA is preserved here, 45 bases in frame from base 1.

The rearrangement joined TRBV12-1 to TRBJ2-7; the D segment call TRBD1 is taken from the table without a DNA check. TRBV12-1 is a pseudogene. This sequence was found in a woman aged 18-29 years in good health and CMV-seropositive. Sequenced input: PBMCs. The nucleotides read TGTGCCAGCACCACGCACAGGGGGGGGTCCTACGAGCAGTACTTC. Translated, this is CASTTHRGGSYEQYF.